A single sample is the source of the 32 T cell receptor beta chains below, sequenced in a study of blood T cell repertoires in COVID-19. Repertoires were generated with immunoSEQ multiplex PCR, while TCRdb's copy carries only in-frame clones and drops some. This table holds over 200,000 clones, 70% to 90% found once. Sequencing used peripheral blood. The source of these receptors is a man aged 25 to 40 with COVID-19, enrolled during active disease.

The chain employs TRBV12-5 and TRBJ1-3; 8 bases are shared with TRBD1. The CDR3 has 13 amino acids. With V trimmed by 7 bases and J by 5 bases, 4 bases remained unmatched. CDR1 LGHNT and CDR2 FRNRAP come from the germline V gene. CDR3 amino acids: CASARTGRNTIYF. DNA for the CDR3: TGTGCTAGTGCCAGGACAGGGCGAAACACCATATATTTT.

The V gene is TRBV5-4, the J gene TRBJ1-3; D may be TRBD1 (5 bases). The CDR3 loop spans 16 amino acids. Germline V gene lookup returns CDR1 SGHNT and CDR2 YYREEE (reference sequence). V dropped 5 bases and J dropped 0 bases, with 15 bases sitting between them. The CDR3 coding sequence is TGTGCCAGCAGTACCCCTGGGACTTCCTCTGGAAACACCATATATTTT. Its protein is CASSTPGTSSGNTIYF. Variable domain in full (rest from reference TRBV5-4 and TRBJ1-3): ETGVTQSPTHLIKTRGQQVTLRCSSQSGHNTVSWYQQALGQGPQFIFQYYREEENGRGNFPPRFSGLQFPNYSSELNVNALELDDSALYLCASSTPGTSSGNTIYFGEGSWLTVV.

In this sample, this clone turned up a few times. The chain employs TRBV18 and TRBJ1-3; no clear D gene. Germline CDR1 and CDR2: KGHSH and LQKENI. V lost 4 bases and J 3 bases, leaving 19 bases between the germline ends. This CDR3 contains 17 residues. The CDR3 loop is CASSHRSPKQDGNTIYF. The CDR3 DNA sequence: TGTGCCAGCTCACACCGGTCCCCGAAGCAGGATGGAAACACCATATATTTT.

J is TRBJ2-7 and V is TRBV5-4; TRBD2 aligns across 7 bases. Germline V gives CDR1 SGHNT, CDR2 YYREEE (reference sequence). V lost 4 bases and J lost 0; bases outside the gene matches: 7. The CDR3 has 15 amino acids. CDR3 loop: CASSPGGGSSYEQYF. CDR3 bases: TGTGCCAGCAGCCCCGGGGGAGGGAGCTCCTACGAGCAGTACTTC.

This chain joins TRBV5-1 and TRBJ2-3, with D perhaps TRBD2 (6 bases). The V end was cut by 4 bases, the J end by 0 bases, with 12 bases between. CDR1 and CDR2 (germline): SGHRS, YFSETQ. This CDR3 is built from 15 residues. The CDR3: CASSPRDYSTDTQYF. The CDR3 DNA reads TGCGCCAGCAGCCCGCGGGATTACAGCACAGATACGCAGTATTTT.

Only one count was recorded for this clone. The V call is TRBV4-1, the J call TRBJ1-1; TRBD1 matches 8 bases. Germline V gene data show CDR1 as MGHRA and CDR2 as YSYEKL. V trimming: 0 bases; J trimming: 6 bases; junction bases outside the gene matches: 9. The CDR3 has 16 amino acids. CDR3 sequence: CASSQDGSGGAPEAFF. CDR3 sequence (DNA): TGCGCCAGCAGCCAAGACGGCTCAGGGGGCGCTCCTGAAGCTTTCTTT.

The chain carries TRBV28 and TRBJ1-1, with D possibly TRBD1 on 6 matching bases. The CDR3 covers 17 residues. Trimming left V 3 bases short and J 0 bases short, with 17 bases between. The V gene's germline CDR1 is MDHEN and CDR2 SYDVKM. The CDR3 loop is CASSFPSGTYMNTEAFF. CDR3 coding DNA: TGTGCCAGCAGTTTCCCCTCCGGGACATATATGAACACTGAAGCTTTCTTT.

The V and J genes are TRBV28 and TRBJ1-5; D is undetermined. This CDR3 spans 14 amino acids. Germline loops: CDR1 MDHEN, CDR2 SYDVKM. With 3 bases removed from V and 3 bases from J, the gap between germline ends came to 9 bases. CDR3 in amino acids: CASSLAGFNQPQHF. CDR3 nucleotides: TGTGCCAGCAGTTTGGCGGGGTTCAATCAGCCCCAGCATTTT.

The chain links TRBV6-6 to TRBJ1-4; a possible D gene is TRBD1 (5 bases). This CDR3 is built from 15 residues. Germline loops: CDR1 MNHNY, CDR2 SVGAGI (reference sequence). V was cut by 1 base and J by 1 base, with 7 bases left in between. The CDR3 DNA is TGTGCCAGCAGTTACTGGGGGGAAACTAATGAAAAACTGTTTTTT. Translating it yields CASSYWGETNEKLFF.

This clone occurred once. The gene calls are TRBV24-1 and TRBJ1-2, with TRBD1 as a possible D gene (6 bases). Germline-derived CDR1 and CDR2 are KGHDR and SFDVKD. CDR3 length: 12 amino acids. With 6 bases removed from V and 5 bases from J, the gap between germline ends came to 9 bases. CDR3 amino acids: CATSKQGYGYTF. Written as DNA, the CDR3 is TGTGCCACCAGTAAACAGGGTTATGGCTACACCTTC.

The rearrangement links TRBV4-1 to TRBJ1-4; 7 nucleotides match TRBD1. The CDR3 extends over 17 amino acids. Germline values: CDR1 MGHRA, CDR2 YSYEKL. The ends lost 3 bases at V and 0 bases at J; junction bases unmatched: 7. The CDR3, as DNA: TGCGCCAGCAGCCATCTACAGGGGAGTTCAACTAATGAAAAACTGTTTTTT. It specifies CASSHLQGSSTNEKLFF.

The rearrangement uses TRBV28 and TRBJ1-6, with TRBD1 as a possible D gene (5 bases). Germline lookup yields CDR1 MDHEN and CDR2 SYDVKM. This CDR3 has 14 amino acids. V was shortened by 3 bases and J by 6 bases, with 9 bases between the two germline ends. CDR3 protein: CASSFQGSNSPLHF. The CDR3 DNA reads TGTGCCAGCAGTTTTCAGGGTTCTAATTCACCCCTCCACTTT. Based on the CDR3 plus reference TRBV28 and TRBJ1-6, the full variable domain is DVKVTQSSRYLVKRTGEKVFLECVQDMDHENMFWYRQDPGLGLRLIYFSYDVKMKEKGDIPEGYSVSREKKERFSLILESASTNQTSMYLCASSFQGSNSPLHFGNGTRLTVT.

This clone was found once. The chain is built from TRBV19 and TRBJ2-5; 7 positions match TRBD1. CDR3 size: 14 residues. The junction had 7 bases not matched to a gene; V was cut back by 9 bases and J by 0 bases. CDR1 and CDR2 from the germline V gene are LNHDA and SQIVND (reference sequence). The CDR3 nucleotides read TGTGCCAGCCAAACCGGGACAGACCAAGAGACCCAGTACTTC. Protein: CASQTGTDQETQYF.

As DNA, the CDR3 is TGTGCCAGCAGTTTCGGAGGATTTGGGGAGCTGTTTTTT. Translating gives CASSFGGFGELFF. V usage is TRBV12-3 or TRBV12-4 and J usage is TRBJ2-2; tentatively, D is TRBD2 (5 bases). The ends were cut back, 3 bases at V and 8 bases at J, with 10 bases in the middle. This CDR3 region has 13 residues.

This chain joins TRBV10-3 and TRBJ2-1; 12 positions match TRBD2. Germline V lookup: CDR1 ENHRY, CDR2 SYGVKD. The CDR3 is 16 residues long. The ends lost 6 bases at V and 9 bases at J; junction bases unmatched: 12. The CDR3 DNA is TGTGCCATCAGCTCTACTGGGCTAGCGGGAGGGTCTGAGCAGTTCTTC. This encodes CAISSTGLAGGSEQFF.

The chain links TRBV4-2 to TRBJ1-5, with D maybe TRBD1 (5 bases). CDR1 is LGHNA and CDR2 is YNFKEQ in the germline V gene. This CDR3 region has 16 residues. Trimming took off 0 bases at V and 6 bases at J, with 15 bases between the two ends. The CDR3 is CASSQEETAGGQPQHF. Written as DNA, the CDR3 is TGTGCCAGCAGCCAAGAAGAGACAGCCGGGGGTCAGCCCCAGCATTTT.

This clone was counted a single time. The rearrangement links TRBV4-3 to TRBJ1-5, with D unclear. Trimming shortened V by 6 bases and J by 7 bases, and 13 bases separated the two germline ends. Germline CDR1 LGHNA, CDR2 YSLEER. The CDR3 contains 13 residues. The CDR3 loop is CASSGELGQPQHF. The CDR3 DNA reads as TGCGCCAGCAGTGGCGAGCTAGGCCAGCCCCAGCATTTT.

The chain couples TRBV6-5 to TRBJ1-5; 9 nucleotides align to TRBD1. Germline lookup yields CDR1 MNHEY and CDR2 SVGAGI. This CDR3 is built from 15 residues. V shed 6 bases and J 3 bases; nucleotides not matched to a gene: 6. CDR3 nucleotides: TGTGCCAGCAGACCTACAGGGGGCCACAATCAGCCCCAGCATTTT. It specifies CASRPTGGHNQPQHF.

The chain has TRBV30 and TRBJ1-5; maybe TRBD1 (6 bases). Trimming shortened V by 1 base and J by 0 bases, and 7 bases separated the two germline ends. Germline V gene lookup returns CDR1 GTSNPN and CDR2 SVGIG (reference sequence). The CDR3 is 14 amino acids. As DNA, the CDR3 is TGTGCCTGGAGTGGGACAGTTAGCAATCAGCCCCAGCATTTT. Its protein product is CAWSGTVSNQPQHF. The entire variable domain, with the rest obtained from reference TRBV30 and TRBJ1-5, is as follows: SQTIHQWPATLVQPVGSPLSLECTVEGTSNPNLYWYRQAAGRGLQLLFYSVGIGQISSEVPQNLSASRPQDRQFILSSKKLLLSDSGFYLCAWSGTVSNQPQHFGDGTRLSIL.

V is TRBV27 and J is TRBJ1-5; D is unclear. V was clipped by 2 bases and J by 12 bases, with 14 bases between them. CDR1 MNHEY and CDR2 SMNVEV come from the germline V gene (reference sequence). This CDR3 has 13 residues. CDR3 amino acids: CASSLRGGGLQHF. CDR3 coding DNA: TGTGCCAGCAGTTTACGGGGAGGAGGTCTCCAGCATTTT.

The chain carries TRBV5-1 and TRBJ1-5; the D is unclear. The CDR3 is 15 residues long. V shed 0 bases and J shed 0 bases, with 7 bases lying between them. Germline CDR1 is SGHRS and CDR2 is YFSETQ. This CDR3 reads CASSLAGDSNQPQHF. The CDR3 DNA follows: TGCGCCAGCAGCTTGGCCGGGGATAGCAATCAGCCCCAGCATTTT.

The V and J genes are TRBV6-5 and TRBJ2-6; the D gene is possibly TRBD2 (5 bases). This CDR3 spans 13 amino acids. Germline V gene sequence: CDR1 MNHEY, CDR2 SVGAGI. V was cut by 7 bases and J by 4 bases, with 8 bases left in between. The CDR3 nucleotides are TGTGCCAGCATGGAGGCCGGGGCCAACGTCCTGACTTTC. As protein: CASMEAGANVLTF.

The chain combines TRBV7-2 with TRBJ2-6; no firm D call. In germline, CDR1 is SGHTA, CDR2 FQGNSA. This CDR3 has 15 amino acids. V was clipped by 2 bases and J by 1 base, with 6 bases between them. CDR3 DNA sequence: TGTGCCAGCAGCTTAACCGGGTCTGGGGCCAACGTCCTGACTTTC. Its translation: CASSLTGSGANVLTF.

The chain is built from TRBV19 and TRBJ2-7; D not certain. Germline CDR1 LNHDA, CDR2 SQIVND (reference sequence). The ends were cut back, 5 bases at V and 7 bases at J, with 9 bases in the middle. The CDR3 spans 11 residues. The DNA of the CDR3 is TGTGCCAGTAGTGGCTACGGGGAGCAGTACTTC. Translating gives CASSGYGEQYF.

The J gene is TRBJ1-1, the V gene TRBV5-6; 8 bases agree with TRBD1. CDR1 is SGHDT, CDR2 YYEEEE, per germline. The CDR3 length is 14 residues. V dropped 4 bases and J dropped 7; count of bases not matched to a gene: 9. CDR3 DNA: TGTGCCAGCAGCGGAAGGACAGGGTCAGGTGAAGCTTTCTTT. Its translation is CASSGRTGSGEAFF.

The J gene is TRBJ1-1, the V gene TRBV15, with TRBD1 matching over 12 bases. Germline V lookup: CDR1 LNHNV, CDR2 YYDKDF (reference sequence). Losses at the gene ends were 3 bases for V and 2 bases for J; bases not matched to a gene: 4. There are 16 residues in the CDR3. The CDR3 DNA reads TGTGCCACCAGCAGGCTGGGACAGGGGGCTAACACTGAAGCTTTCTTT. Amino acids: CATSRLGQGANTEAFF.

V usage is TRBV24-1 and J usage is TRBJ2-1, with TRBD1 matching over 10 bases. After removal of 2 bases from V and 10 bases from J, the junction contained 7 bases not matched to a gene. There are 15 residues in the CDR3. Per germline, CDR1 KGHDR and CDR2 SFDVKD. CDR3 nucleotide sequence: TGTGCCACCAGTGATTGGGGAGACAGGGGGCACGAGCAGTTCTTC. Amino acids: CATSDWGDRGHEQFF.

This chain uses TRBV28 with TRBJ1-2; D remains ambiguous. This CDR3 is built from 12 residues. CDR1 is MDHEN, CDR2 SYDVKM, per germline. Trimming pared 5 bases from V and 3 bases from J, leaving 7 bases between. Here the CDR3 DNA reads TGTGCCAGCAGTCCGGGTTACTATGGCTACACCTTC. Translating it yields CASSPGYYGYTF.

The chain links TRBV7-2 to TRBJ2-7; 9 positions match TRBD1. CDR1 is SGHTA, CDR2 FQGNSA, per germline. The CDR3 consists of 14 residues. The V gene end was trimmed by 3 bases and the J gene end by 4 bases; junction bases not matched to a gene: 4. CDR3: CASSFPTGGYEQYF. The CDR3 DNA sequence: TGTGCCAGCAGCTTTCCGACAGGGGGGTACGAGCAGTACTTC. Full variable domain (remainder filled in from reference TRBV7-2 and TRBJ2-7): GAGVSQSPSNKVTEKGKDVELRCDPISGHTALYWYRQSLGQGLEFLIYFQGNSAPDKSGLPSDRFSAERTGGSVSTLTIQRTQQEDSAVYLCASSFPTGGYEQYFGPGTRLTVT.

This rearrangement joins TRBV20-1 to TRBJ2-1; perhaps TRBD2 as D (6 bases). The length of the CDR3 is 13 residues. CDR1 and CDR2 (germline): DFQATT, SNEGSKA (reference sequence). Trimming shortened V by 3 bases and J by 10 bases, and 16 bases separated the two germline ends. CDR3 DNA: TGCAGTGCTAGTCTCCTGCGGCGGGGCGAGCAGTTCTTC. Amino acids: CSASLLRRGEQFF.

CDR3 nucleotide sequence: TGTGCCAGCAGTGAAGGTGGGGGGGACGAGCAGTACTTC. It encodes CASSEGGGDEQYF. The rearrangement uses TRBV25-1 and TRBJ2-7; the match to TRBD2 covers 7 bases. CDR1 is MGHDK and CDR2 is SYGVNS in the germline V gene. Unmatched junction bases numbered 3, after V lost 2 bases and J lost 5 bases. The CDR3 has 13 amino acids.

The CDR3 is CSVVRTDQNTGELFF. CDR3 in DNA: TGCAGCGTTGTCCGGACAGACCAGAACACCGGGGAGCTGTTTTTT. J is TRBJ2-2 and V is TRBV29-1, with a weak D call TRBD1 (6 bases). This CDR3 has 15 residues. In germline, CDR1 is SQVTM, CDR2 ANQGSEA. V dropped 4 bases and J dropped 1 base, with 13 bases sitting between them.